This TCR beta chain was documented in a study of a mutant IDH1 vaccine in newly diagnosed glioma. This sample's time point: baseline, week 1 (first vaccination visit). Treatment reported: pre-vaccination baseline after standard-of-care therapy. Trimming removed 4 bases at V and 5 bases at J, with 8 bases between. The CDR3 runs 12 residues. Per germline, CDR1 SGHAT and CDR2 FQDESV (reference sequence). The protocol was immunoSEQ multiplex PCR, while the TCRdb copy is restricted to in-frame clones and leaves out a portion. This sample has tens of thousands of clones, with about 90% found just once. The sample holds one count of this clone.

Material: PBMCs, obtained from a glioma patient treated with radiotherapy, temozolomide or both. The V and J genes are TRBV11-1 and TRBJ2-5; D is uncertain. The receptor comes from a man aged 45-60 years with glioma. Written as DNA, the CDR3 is TGTGCCAGCAGCTATAGGGTGGAGACCCAGTACTTC. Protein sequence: CASSYRVETQYF.